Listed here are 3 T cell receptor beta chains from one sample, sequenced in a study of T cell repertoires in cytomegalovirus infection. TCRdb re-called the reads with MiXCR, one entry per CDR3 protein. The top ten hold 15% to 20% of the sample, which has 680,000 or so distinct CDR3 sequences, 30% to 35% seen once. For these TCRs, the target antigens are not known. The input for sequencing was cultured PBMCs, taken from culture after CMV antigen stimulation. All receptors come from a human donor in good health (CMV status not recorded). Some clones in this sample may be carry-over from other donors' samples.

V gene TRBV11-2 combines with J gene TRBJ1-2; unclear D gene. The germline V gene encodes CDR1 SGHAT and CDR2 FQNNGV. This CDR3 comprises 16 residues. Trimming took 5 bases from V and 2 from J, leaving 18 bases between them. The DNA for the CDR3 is TGTGCCAGCAGCCCGATAGCCCGGACTGCCAACTATGGCTACACCTTC. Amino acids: CASSPIARTANYGYTF.

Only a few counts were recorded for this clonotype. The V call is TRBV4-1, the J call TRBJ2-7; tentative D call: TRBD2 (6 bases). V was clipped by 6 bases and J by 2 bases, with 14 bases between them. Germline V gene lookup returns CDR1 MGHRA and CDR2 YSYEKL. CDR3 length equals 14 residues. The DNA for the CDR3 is TGCGCCAGCAGTCGGTCGGAGGGGCCCTACGAGCAGTACTTC. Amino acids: CASSRSEGPYEQYF.

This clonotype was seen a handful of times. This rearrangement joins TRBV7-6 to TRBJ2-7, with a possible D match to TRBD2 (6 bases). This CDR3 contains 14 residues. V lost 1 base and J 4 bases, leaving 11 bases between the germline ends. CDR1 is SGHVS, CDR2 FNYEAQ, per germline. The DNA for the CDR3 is TGTGCCAGCAGCTTAGTAAGGGCGGGGTACGAGCAGTACTTC. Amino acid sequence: CASSLVRAGYEQYF.